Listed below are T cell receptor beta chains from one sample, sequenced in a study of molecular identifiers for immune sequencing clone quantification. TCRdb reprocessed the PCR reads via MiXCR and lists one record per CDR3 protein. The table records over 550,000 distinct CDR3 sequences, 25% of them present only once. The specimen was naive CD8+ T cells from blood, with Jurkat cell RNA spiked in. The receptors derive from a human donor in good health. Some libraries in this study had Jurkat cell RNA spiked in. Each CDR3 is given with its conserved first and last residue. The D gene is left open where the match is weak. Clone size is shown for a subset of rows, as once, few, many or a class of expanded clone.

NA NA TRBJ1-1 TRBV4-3 TGCGCCAGCAGCCAAGATCGGGTGTCCGTGACTGAAGCTTTCTTT CASSQDRVSVTEAFF
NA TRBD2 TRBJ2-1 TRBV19 TGTGCCAGTGCTCCCTGGGACGGGGAGGGCAATGAGCAGTTCTTC CASAPWDGEGNEQFF
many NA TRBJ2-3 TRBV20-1 TGCAGTGCTCGAGGGGTTAAACTCACAGATACGCAGTATTTT CSARGVKLTDTQYF
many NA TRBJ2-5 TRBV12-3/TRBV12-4 TGTGCCAGCAGCGCCCAGACACGGTCCCTTGGGACCCAGTACTTC CASSAQTRSLGTQYF
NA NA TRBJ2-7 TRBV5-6 TGTGCCAGCAGCTTGTACGACGAGCAGTACTTC CASSLYDEQYF
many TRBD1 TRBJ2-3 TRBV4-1 TGCGCCAGCAGACAACAGGGGAACACAGATACGCAGTATTTT CASRQQGNTDTQYF
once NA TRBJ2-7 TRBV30 TGTGCCTGGAGTGGGCCAGATAAATTCTACGAGCAGTACTTC CAWSGPDKFYEQYF
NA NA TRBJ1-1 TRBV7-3 TGTGCCAGCAGCCACGGGGCAGGGAACACTGAAGCTTTCTTT CASSHGAGNTEAFF
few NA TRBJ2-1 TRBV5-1 TGCGCCAGCAGCTTGGAGGGGCCCCTTACCGTAAATGAGCAGTTCTTC CASSLEGPLTVNEQFF
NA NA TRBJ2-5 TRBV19 TGTGCCAGTAGTATGAGTCAAGAGACCCAGTACTTC CASSMSQETQYF
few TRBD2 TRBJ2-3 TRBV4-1 TGCGCCAGCAGCCAAGATCTACTTCTAGCGGCTAGCACAGATACGCAGTATTTT CASSQDLLLAASTDTQYF
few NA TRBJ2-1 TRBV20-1 TGCAGTGCTAGAGATCTCTCTAGATTGAATAATGAGCAGTTCTTC CSARDLSRLNNEQFF
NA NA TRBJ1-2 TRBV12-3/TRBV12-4 TGTGCCAGCAGTTTAGCCCCGGTGGTAGGGGACTATGGCTACACCTTC CASSLAPVVGDYGYTF
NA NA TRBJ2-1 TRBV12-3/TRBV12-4 TGTGCCAGCAGCCATGAATCAGCGGTGAGCTCCTACAATGAGCAGTTCTTC CASSHESAVSSYNEQFF
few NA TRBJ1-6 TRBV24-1 TGTGCCACCAGCGGGCACGCCCTCCACTTT CATSGHALHF
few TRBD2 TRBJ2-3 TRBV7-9 TGTGCCAGCAGCTCCCATTCGACTAGCCCCTTCACAGATACGCAGTATTTT CASSSHSTSPFTDTQYF
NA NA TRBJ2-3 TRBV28 TGTGCCAGCAGTTTCAGGGATACGCAGTGTTTT CASSFRDTQCF
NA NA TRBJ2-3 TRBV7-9 TGTGCCAGCAGCTTAGCTTCCCAGCACACAGCTACGCAGTATTTT CASSLASQHTATQYF
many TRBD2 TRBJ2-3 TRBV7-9 TGTGCCAGCAGCCCTCCCCCGGGACTAGCGGGATCAGAGACAGATACGCAGTATTTT CASSPPPGLAGSETDTQYF
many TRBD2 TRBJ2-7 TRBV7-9 TGTGCCAGCAGCCTAACTAGCGGGAGAACCTACGAGCAGTACTTC CASSLTSGRTYEQYF
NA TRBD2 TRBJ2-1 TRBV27 TGTGCCAGCAGCCAACGACTAGCGAGGAACAATGAGCAGTTCTTC CASSQRLARNNEQFF
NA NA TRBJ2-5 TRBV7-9 TGTGCCAGCAGGCCCCTATCTTCGTGGGCCGAAGAAGAGACCCAGTACTTC CASRPLSSWAEEETQYF
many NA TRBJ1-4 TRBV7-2 TGTGCCAGCAGCTTAATACACCGTGCAACTAATGAAAAACTGTTTTTT CASSLIHRATNEKLFF
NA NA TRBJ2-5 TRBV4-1 TGCGCCAGCAGCCACCGGGAGTTGGAAGAGACCCAGTACTTC CASSHRELEETQYF
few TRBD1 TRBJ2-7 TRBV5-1 TGCGCCAGCAGCATGGGACAGGGAAAAGTTGGCTACGAGCAGTACTTC CASSMGQGKVGYEQYF
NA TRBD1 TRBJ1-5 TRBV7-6 TGTGCCAGCAGCTTGTTGGGACAGGGGGTTGAAAATCAGCCCCAGCATTTT CASSLLGQGVENQPQHF
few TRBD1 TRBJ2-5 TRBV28 TGTGCCAGCAGTCCAAGCCGGACAGGCCCCATTCAAGAGACCCAGTACTTC CASSPSRTGPIQETQYF
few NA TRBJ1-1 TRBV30 TGTGCCTGGAGGGCACCCACCTTCCGGGACGGGTACACTGAAGCTTTCTTT CAWRAPTFRDGYTEAFF
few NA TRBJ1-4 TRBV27 TGTGCCAGCAGTTTCCAGGTCCCGGGGGAACTGTTTTTT CASSFQVPGELFF
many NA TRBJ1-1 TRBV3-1 TGTGCCAGCAGCCAGTTGAGAGGGCCCGGCACTGAAGCTTTCTTT CASSQLRGPGTEAFF
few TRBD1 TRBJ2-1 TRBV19 TGTGCCAGTAGAAGTCCCCGGGACAGGTACAATGAGCAGTTCTTC CASRSPRDRYNEQFF
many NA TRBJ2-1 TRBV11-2 TGTGCCAGCAGCTTAAGGGAGATTGAGCAGTTCTTC CASSLREIEQFF
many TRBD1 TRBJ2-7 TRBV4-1 TGCGCCAGCAGCCAAGAAGGAAGTGGGACAGGGGGCTACGAGCAGTACTTC CASSQEGSGTGGYEQYF
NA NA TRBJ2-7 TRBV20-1 TGCAGTGCTAGAGATTCACGGGTGAGCTCCTACGAGCAGTACTTC CSARDSRVSSYEQYF
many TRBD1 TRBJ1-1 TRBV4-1 TGCGCCAGCAGCCAAGGTACAGGGGGCTACGAAGCTTTCTTT CASSQGTGGYEAFF
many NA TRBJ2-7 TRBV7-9 TGTGCCAGCAGCCAGACCCTCAGCTCCTACGAGCAGTACTTC CASSQTLSSYEQYF
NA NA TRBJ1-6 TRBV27 TGTGCCAGTGGGACATCACTCTATAATTCACCCCTCCACTTT CASGTSLYNSPLHF
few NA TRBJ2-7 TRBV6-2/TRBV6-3 TGTGCCAGCAGTTACAACCCCGCTAGCGTTGGAGCCTACGAGCAGTACTTC CASSYNPASVGAYEQYF
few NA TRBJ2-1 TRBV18 TGTGCCAGCTCACCACCGGGACCAGCCTACAATGAGCAGTTCTTC CASSPPGPAYNEQFF
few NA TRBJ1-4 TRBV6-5 TGTGCCAGCAGTAAAGATCCAACGATGGACGAAAAACTGTTTTTT CASSKDPTMDEKLFF
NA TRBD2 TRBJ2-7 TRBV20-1 TGCAATGCTAGCGGGGGCACCTACGAGCAGTACTTC CNASGGTYEQYF